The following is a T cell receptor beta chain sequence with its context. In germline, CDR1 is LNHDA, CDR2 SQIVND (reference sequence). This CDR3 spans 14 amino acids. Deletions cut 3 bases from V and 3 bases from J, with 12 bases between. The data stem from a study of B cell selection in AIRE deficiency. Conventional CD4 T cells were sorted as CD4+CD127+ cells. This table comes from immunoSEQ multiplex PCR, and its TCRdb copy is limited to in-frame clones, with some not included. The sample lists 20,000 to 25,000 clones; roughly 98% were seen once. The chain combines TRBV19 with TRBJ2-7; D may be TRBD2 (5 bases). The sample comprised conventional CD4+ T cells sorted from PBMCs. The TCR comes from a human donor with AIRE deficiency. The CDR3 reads CASSIGWEHYEQYF. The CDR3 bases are TGTGCCAGTAGTATCGGGTGGGAGCACTACGAGCAGTACTTC.